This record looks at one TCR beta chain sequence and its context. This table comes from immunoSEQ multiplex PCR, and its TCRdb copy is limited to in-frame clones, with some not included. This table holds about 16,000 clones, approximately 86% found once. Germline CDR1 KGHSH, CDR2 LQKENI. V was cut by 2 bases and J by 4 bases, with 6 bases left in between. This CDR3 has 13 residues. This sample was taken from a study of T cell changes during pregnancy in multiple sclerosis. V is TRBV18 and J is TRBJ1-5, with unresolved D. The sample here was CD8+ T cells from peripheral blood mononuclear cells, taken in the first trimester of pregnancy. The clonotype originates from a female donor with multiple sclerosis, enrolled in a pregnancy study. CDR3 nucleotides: TGTGCCAGCTCACCAGGGAGGAATCAGCCCCAGCATTTT. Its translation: CASSPGRNQPQHF. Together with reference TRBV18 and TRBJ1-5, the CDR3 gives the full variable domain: NAGVMQNPRHLVRRRGQEARLRCSPMKGHSHVYWYRQLPEEGLKFMVYLQKENIIDESGMPKERFSAEFPKEGPSILRIQQVVRGDSAAYFCASSPGRNQPQHFGDGTRLSIL.